A single sample gave rise to the 24 T cell receptor beta chains below, sequenced in a study of blood T cell repertoires in COVID-19. The assay was immunoSEQ multiplex PCR, and TCRdb's table has in-frame clones only and misses some. Among hundreds of thousands of clones, about nine tenths were seen once, and the ten largest hold 6% to 8%. The sequenced sample consisted of peripheral blood. The receptors originated from a woman in her seventies with COVID-19, enrolled during active disease.

This clone was recorded once. The rearrangement joins TRBV12-5 to TRBJ1-5; D unclear. CDR1 LGHNT and CDR2 FRNRAP come from the germline V gene. V gave up 5 bases and J gave up 5 bases, with 10 bases separating them. The CDR3 is 13 amino acids. Written as DNA, the CDR3 is TGTGCTAGTGGTCCTGGCGGTCATCAGCCCCAGCATTTT. This encodes CASGPGGHQPQHF.

This chain connects TRBV7-9 to TRBJ2-1; D is possibly TRBD2 (6 bases). V was cut by 1 base and J by 7 bases, with 14 bases left in between. Germline CDR1 is SEHNR and CDR2 is FQNEAQ (reference sequence). The CDR3 has 15 amino acids. The CDR3 coding sequence is TGTGCCAGCAGCTTAGGACTAGGGTTAGGGAATGAGCAGTTCTTC. Translating gives CASSLGLGLGNEQFF.

The CDR3: CASSNRDRGGDTQYF. The CDR3 region has the DNA TGTGCCAGCAGTAACCGGGACAGGGGAGGAGATACGCAGTATTTT. This chain connects TRBV9 to TRBJ2-3, with 10 bases aligning to TRBD1. V trimming: 5 bases; J trimming: 5 bases; junction bases outside the gene matches: 8. The germline gives CDR1 SGDLS, CDR2 YYNGEE. The CDR3 covers 15 residues.

The chain links TRBV30 to TRBJ1-3; 10 bases fit TRBD1. The length of the CDR3 is 16 residues. The germline gives CDR1 GTSNPN, CDR2 SVGIG (reference sequence). With V trimmed by 0 bases and J by 2 bases, 4 bases remained unmatched. CDR3 coding DNA: TGTGCCTGGAGTGTATCCGGGACAGGGGCTGGAAACACCATATATTTT. It yields the protein CAWSVSGTGAGNTIYF.

The chain combines TRBV5-1 with TRBJ1-3, with 12 bases lining up with TRBD1. The V and J ends lost 4 bases and 7 bases, in that order; junction bases with no gene match: 3. The germline V gene encodes CDR1 SGHRS and CDR2 YFSETQ. This CDR3 is 14 amino acids long. CDR3 protein: CASSVGQGANTIYF. DNA of the CDR3: TGCGCCAGCAGCGTGGGACAGGGGGCTAACACCATATATTTT.

The rearrangement joins TRBV2 to TRBJ2-5; D unresolved. Deletions cut 4 bases from V and 5 bases from J, with 8 bases between. The CDR3 has 12 residues. Germline lookup yields CDR1 SNHLY and CDR2 FYNNEI. The CDR3 is CASSARPETQYF. CDR3 DNA sequence: TGTGCCAGCAGTGCCAGGCCGGAGACCCAGTACTTC.

The chain links TRBV5-1 to TRBJ1-1, with 9 bases that match TRBD1. CDR3 length equals 15 residues. Germline assignment: CDR1 SGHRS and CDR2 YFSETQ. The V segment lost 4 bases and the J segment 4 bases; nucleotides outside the gene matches: 8. This chain's CDR3 is CASSPRTGETTEAFF. The CDR3 nucleotides are TGCGCCAGCAGCCCAAGGACAGGGGAGACCACTGAAGCTTTCTTT.

The chain couples TRBV30 to TRBJ2-5, with 14 bases matching TRBD2. Germline V gene lookup returns CDR1 GTSNPN and CDR2 SVGIG (reference sequence). The CDR3 extends over 14 amino acids. The trim removed 7 bases at V and 5 bases at J, leaving 6 bases unmatched. CDR3 DNA sequence: TGTGCCTCAAGACTAGCGGGGGGGCGGGAGACCCAGTACTTC. It translates to CASRLAGGRETQYF.

The V and J genes are TRBV19 and TRBJ1-3, with D unresolved. This CDR3 is 16 amino acids long. Trimming pared 7 bases from V and 0 bases from J, leaving 16 bases between. CDR1 and CDR2 from the germline V gene are LNHDA and SQIVND (reference sequence). As DNA, the CDR3 is TGTGCCAGTACCCGGCTCCAGGTCAGCTCTGGAAACACCATATATTTT. Translating it yields CASTRLQVSSGNTIYF. Full variable domain (rest looked up from reference TRBV19 and TRBJ1-3): DGGITQSPKYLFRKEGQNVTLSCEQNLNHDAMYWYRQDPGQGLRLIYYSQIVNDFQKGDIAEGYSVSREKKESFPLTVTSAQKNPTAFYLCASTRLQVSSGNTIYFGEGSWLTVV.

V usage is TRBV19 and J usage is TRBJ1-1; possible D gene TRBD1, 5 bases. CDR1 is LNHDA, CDR2 SQIVND, per germline (reference sequence). Trimming removed 3 bases from V and 1 base from J, with 9 bases in between. This CDR3 region has 14 residues. The CDR3: CASSIGGQNTEAFF. CDR3 DNA: TGTGCCAGTAGTATTGGCGGACAGAACACTGAAGCTTTCTTT.

This chain uses TRBV4-1 with TRBJ2-3, with TRBD2 matching over 11 bases. Germline CDR1 is MGHRA and CDR2 is YSYEKL. The CDR3 sequence is 17 residues long. The V gene end was trimmed by 2 bases and the J gene end by 2 bases; junction bases not matched to a gene: 6. The CDR3 reads CASSQQPSGGNTDTQYF. CDR3 nucleotides: TGCGCCAGCAGCCAACAACCTAGCGGGGGGAACACAGATACGCAGTATTTT.

DNA for the CDR3: TGTGCCAGCAGCATCGGCGTAGAGGCCGCTAACTATGGCTACACCTTC. This codes for CASSIGVEAANYGYTF. V and J are TRBV13 and TRBJ1-2, with unresolved D. CDR1 is PRHDT, CDR2 FYEKMQ, per germline (reference sequence). The CDR3 loop spans 16 amino acids. Trimming shortened V by 5 bases and J by 0 bases, and 16 bases separated the two germline ends.

The chain is built from TRBV13 and TRBJ2-1, with unresolved D. The germline CDR1 and CDR2 sequences are PRHDT and FYEKMQ (reference sequence). The CDR3 is 12 amino acids. V was clipped by 4 bases and J by 4 bases, with 5 bases between them. For the CDR3, the DNA is TGTGCCAGCAGCTACACATACAATGAGCAGTTCTTC. As protein: CASSYTYNEQFF.

Worth noting for this clone: The sample contains more than one DNA sequence encoding this CDR3. This chain links TRBV3-1 (or the pseudogene TRBV3-2) with TRBJ2-3, with a possible D match to TRBD1 (6 bases). The V end was cut by 0 bases, the J end by 6 bases, with 7 bases between. Germline values: CDR1 LGHDT, CDR2 YNNKEL (reference sequence). CDR3 size: 13 residues. CDR3 residues: CASSQDRGDTQYF. CDR3 in DNA: TGTGCCAGCAGCCAAGATAGGGGGGATACGCAGTATTTT.

The rearrangement links TRBV7-9 to TRBJ2-7, with TRBD1 matching 7 bases. CDR3 length: 13 amino acids. In germline, CDR1 is SEHNR, CDR2 FQNEAQ (reference sequence). V shed 6 bases, J shed 0 bases, and the junction held 2 bases outside the gene matches. CDR3 residues: CASRRDSSYEQYF. The CDR3 DNA reads as TGTGCCAGCAGAAGGGACAGCTCCTACGAGCAGTACTTC.

CDR3 nucleotide sequence: TGTGCCAGCAATAAGAACCCGGGAGGGAACCCCGATTCACCCCTCCACTTT. Translation gives CASNKNPGGNPDSPLHF. The chain recombines TRBV2 with TRBJ1-6; no firm D call. The CDR3 extends over 17 amino acids. Trimming shortened V by 7 bases and J by 8 bases, and 24 bases separated the two germline ends. Germline V gene data show CDR1 as SNHLY and CDR2 as FYNNEI.

The V gene is TRBV10-3, the J gene TRBJ1-3, with 8 bases that match TRBD1. This CDR3 contains 15 residues. Trimming cost V 8 bases and J 3 bases; bases outside gene matches: 9. Germline CDR1 and CDR2: ENHRY and SYGVKD. The CDR3 sequence is CAISGGTGGGNTIYF. CDR3 DNA: TGTGCCATCTCCGGTGGGACAGGTGGTGGAAACACCATATATTTT.

The chain links TRBV7-9 to TRBJ1-2; TRBD1 aligns across 8 bases. In germline, CDR1 is SEHNR, CDR2 FQNEAQ (reference sequence). J lost 0 bases, V lost 5 bases, and 8 bases had no gene match. The CDR3 is 16 amino acids. This CDR3 is CASSLDREEANYGYTF. In DNA form, the CDR3 reads TGTGCCAGCAGCCTGGACAGGGAGGAGGCTAACTATGGCTACACCTTC.

V gene TRBV5-6 combines with J gene TRBJ2-7; 8 bases match TRBD2. There are 15 residues in the CDR3. V shed 0 bases, J shed 5 bases, and the junction held 7 bases outside the gene matches. Looked up from germline, CDR1 is SGHDT and CDR2 is YYEEEE. The CDR3 region is CASSLAGRGADEQYF. The CDR3 bases are TGTGCCAGCAGCTTGGCCGGGAGGGGGGCTGACGAGCAGTACTTC.

This chain connects TRBV1 to TRBJ2-2; TRBD1 is the table's D call and was not checked against the DNA. TRBV1 constitutes a pseudogene. The CDR3 has 17 residues. DNA of the CDR3: TGCACCAGCAGCCAAGCGGACAGGGGCCACGAGACCGGGGAGCTGTTTTTT. This codes for CTSSQADRGHETGELFF.

This chain's CDR3 is CASNRGSRTEAFF. In DNA, the CDR3 is TGTGCCAGTAATCGGGGAAGTAGGACTGAAGCTTTCTTT. V and J are TRBV19 and TRBJ1-1; D not resolved. Trimming cost V 7 bases and J 5 bases, with 14 bases left between them. This CDR3 has 13 amino acids. Germline V gene data show CDR1 as LNHDA and CDR2 as SQIVND (reference sequence).

The V call is TRBV3-1 (or the pseudogene TRBV3-2), the J call TRBJ2-5, with 9 bases identical to TRBD2. CDR3 length equals 15 residues. The ends lost 6 bases at V and 5 bases at J; junction bases unmatched: 10. Germline V gene data show CDR1 as LGHDT and CDR2 as YNNKEL (reference sequence). The CDR3 nucleotides are TGTGCCAGCAGGGCACTAGCGGGCCTAGGGGAGACCCAGTACTTC. As protein: CASRALAGLGETQYF.

The gene calls are TRBV27 and TRBJ1-1; D perhaps matches TRBD1 (6 bases). The V gene lost 5 bases and the J gene lost 4 bases, with 14 bases spanning the gap. The germline CDR1 and CDR2 sequences are MNHEY and SMNVEV (reference sequence). CDR3 length equals 14 residues. This chain's CDR3 is CASSPLRGGTEAFF. The DNA of the CDR3 is TGTGCCAGCAGTCCGCTGAGAGGGGGCACTGAAGCTTTCTTT.

The chain is built from TRBV2 and TRBJ1-4; D uncertain. CDR3 length: 16 amino acids. Trimming cost V 6 bases and J 5 bases, with 19 bases left between them. Germline assignment: CDR1 SNHLY and CDR2 FYNNEI. Here the CDR3 DNA reads TGTGCCAGCAGGTTTATGTCGTCAGGAGGAAATGAAAAACTGTTTTTT. Translation gives CASRFMSSGGNEKLFF.